This T cell receptor beta chain was documented in a study of T cell responses to AZD1222 COVID-19 vaccine. The wider study: Second-dose intervals of approximately 4 or approximately 12 weeks were pooled.

Only in-frame clones appear in the TCRdb table, and some are missing; sequencing was by immunoSEQ multiplex PCR. The repertoire holds some 110,000 clones, over 75% seen once, with over 15% in the top ten. V gave up 1 base and J gave up 4 bases; unmatched junction bases: 9. The germline V gene has CDR1 MNHEY and CDR2 SVGAGI. The CDR3 runs to 16 residues. The source material was peripheral blood, sampled on day 0 of AZD1222 vaccination. This clonotype originated in an adult in good health. The chain joins TRBV6-5 to TRBJ1-2; 7 bases match TRBD1. The DNA for the CDR3 is TGTGCCAGCAGTTACTATGAAGGGACAGCGAGCTATGGCTACACCTTC. Its translation: CASSYYEGTASYGYTF.